This T cell receptor (beta chain) appears in the sequencing data of a study of T cell changes during pregnancy in multiple sclerosis. The CDR3 sequence is 16 residues long. V was cut by 0 bases and J by 10 bases, with 18 bases left in between. Germline CDR1 SGHTA, CDR2 FQGNSA. Some clones are missing from TCRdb's copy, which holds only in-frame ones; the method was immunoSEQ multiplex PCR. The sample lists about 51,000 clones; 94% were seen once. The sequences come from CD4+ T cells from peripheral blood mononuclear cells, collected in the second trimester of pregnancy. This chain connects TRBV7-2 to TRBJ1-4; a possible D gene is TRBD1 (6 bases). The receptor comes from a female donor with multiple sclerosis, enrolled in a pregnancy study. CDR3 DNA sequence: TGTGCCAGCAGCTTAGCGGGTCGAGCAGGGGTCGGAAAACTGTTTTTT. This translates into CASSLAGRAGVGKLFF.